This T cell receptor (beta chain) derives from a study of early T cells in non-severe SARS-CoV-2 infection. Ten or more counts support this clonotype. Trimming took off 0 bases at V and 6 bases at J, with 10 bases between the two ends. Germline V lookup: CDR1 SGHRS, CDR2 YFSETQ. This CDR3 has 14 residues. Researchers attached unique molecular identifiers to individual cDNA molecules. TCRdb fed the 5' RACE reads into MiXCR, producing one record per CDR3 protein. The sample includes around 40,000 distinct CDR3 sequences, roughly 5.7% of them seen just once. The TCR was taken from an adult who was a healthcare worker with PCR-confirmed SARS-CoV-2 infection or an uninfected control (not recorded which). Input material: whole blood. This chain uses TRBV5-1 with TRBJ2-4; perhaps TRBD2 as D (6 bases). CDR3 nucleotide sequence: TGCGCCAGCAGCTTGGGGACGGAGGGAAACATTCAGTACTTC. It translates to CASSLGTEGNIQYF.